The 3 T cell receptor beta chains presented below share a single source sample, sequenced in a study of blood T cell repertoires in COVID-19. Data came from immunoSEQ multiplex PCR; TCRdb stores just in-frame clones and leaves some out. The table has fewer than 450,000 clones, more than 85% seen once. Sequencing was carried out using PBMCs or T cells enriched from blood (not recorded which). The receptors derive from a woman under 40 who had recovered from COVID-19.

The chain joins TRBV4-3 to TRBJ1-6; tentative D call: TRBD1 (5 bases). Between the trimmed V and J ends, which lost 2 bases and 5 bases, there was a span of 10 bases. Germline V gene lookup returns CDR1 LGHNA and CDR2 YSLEER. This CDR3 spans 15 amino acids. The CDR3 nucleotides read TGCGCCAGCAGCCAACAGGGCCTCCATAATTCACCCCTCCACTTT. Protein: CASSQQGLHNSPLHF.

This chain connects TRBV4-2 to TRBJ1-1; D call uncertain. Germline loops: CDR1 LGHNA, CDR2 YNFKEQ. V was pared by 1 base and J by 3 bases, with 9 bases between. This CDR3 has 14 amino acids. Here the CDR3 reads CASSQVQKDTEAFF. The CDR3 DNA sequence: TGTGCCAGCAGCCAAGTTCAGAAAGACACTGAAGCTTTCTTT.

The rearrangement links TRBV11-2 to TRBJ1-5, with D uncertain. This CDR3 comprises 14 residues. Trimming pared 3 bases from V and 5 bases from J, leaving 11 bases between. Germline V CDR1 and CDR2: SGHAT, FQNNGV. The CDR3 reads CASSFKVGDQPQHF. CDR3 DNA sequence: TGTGCCAGCAGCTTCAAAGTCGGGGATCAGCCCCAGCATTTT.